This paragraph covers one T cell receptor beta chain sequence. Its antigen is not identified. The sample is drawn from a study of cytomegalovirus exposure and HLA in healthy donors. Regarding the study as a whole: In a later analysis, across HLA loci, associated TCR counts were highest for DRB1, lowest for HLA-C. In a later analysis, specific HLA alleles were associated with over 15,000 TCR beta sequences at a 0.05 false discovery rate. Later analysis reportedly placed an Asian-associated ancestry cluster below the roughly 680-donor mean in N-insertions.

Germline-derived CDR1 and CDR2 are GTSNPN and SVGIG (reference sequence). The CDR3 spans 13 residues. V lost 4 bases and J 2 bases, leaving 10 bases between the germline ends. A multiplex PCR was run with 60 Vbeta primers and 13 Jbeta primers. Sequenced by immunoSEQ multiplex PCR; TCRdb stores in-frame clones only, minus some. The sample has about 100,000 clones, around 74% seen once; the top ten hold approximately 14%. Material for sequencing was PBMCs. This TCR was recovered from a male donor in good health and CMV-seropositive. The genes are TRBV30 and TRBJ2-3; a weak D match, TRBD2 (6 bases). The CDR3 region has the DNA TGTGCCTGGACGCCGCGGGACACAGATACGCAGTATTTT. Its translation is CAWTPRDTDTQYF. The full variable domain, in which reference TRBV30 and TRBJ2-3 provide the parts outside the CDR3, is SQTIHQWPATLVQPVGSPLSLECTVEGTSNPNLYWYRQAAGRGLQLLFYSVGIGQISSEVPQNLSASRPQDRQFILSSKKLLLSDSGFYLCAWTPRDTDTQYFGPGTRLTVL.